This T cell receptor (beta chain) originates from a study of blood T cells in healthy people across ages. V was clipped by 3 bases and J by 11 bases; unmatched bases: 13. CDR1 and CDR2 (germline): MDHEN, SYDVKM. The CDR3 contains 15 residues. Primers used in a second PCR of about 6 to 11 cycles were a sample-barcoded 5' primer and a J-beta primer mix. TCRdb re-called the 5' RACE reads through MiXCR, storing one row per CDR3 protein. The table has about 1,400,000 distinct CDR3 sequences, approximately 59% seen once. The sample was blood. The chain is built from TRBV28 and TRBJ2-5, with 9 bases that match TRBD2. The clonotype comes from a man between 18 and 35 years old in good health. The CDR3: CASSLTAGGYNEQYF. CDR3 bases: TGTGCCAGCAGTTTGACGGCGGGAGGGTACAATGAGCAGTACTTC.